Given below is one TCR beta chain in context. The antigen remains undetermined. The data stem from a study of shared clonotypes between healthy human individuals. On the study more broadly: Every donor yielded three CD4 naive, three CD4 memory, two CD8 naive and one CD8 memory plate.

Methods used by the authors: ImmunoSEQ yielded junction-only sequences lacking quality scores, so filtering differed. TCRdb keeps only in-frame clones here, not all; method: immunoSEQ multiplex PCR. That table supplies the V and J calls and clone size; D and trimming were determined from the DNA. The profile shows millions of clones, approximately 94% of them singletons. Study observations and caveats: Sorted-subset sequencing, rarefaction showed, was incomplete despite large depth. Estimated clonotype richness was generally higher in naive than memory subsets.

The CDR3 is 11 residues long. CDR1 and CDR2 from the germline V gene are SEHNR and FQNEAQ (reference sequence). V lost 5 bases to trimming and J lost 7 bases, with 8 bases between them. Naive CD8 cells lacked CD45RO, underwent positive selection for CCR7 and left out terminally differentiated effector memory CD45RA+ cells. The sequenced sample consisted of naive CD8+ T cells sorted from blood. The sequence was obtained from a man aged 18-30 years in good health. The V and J genes are TRBV7-9 and TRBJ2-5, with D possibly matching TRBD2 (5 bases). Here the CDR3 DNA reads TGTGCCAGCAGCCAGACTACGACCCAGTACTTC. Translated: CASSQTTTQYF.